This T cell receptor (beta chain) was documented in a study of blood T cell repertoires in COVID-19. Study background: The United States, Italy and Spain were the sources of the acute and convalescent COVID-19 samples.

Original processing methods: Reference gene primers were amplified, and this amplification served to estimate nucleated cell counts. Repertoires were generated with immunoSEQ multiplex PCR, while TCRdb's copy carries only in-frame clones and drops some. V and J calls and clone size are copied from that table; D and trimming were computed from the DNA. The sample carries a few hundred thousand clones, about 87% recorded once. CDR3 length equals 16 residues. The ends were cut back, 4 bases at V and 5 bases at J, with 17 bases in the middle. Germline assignment: CDR1 LGHNA and CDR2 YSLEER. The J gene is TRBJ2-2, the V gene TRBV4-3; D may be TRBD2 (5 bases). This TCR was recovered from a woman aged 45 to 65 with acute or convalescent COVID-19. Sequenced sample: peripheral blood. This CDR3 is CASSPGVELGTGELFF. The CDR3 nucleotides are TGCGCCAGCAGCCCCGGGGTGGAGTTGGGGACCGGGGAGCTGTTTTTT.